Shown below are 28 T cell receptor beta chains from a single sample sequenced in a study of T cells in Graves' hyperthyroidism and ophthalmopathy. TCR beta CDR3 regions were amplified from RNA transcripts. An initial round of RT-PCR targeting the TCR CDR3 relied on the HTBI primer set. One entry per CDR3 protein results from TCRdb running MiXCR on the multiplex PCR reads. The table includes 360,000 or so distinct CDR3 sequences, 13% to 15% detected once. Sequencing was performed on blood. These receptors were taken from a woman aged 55-75 years with Graves' ophthalmopathy.

This clonotype was observed at least ten times. V is TRBV18 and J is TRBJ2-3, with a tentative D call TRBD1 (5 bases). This CDR3 spans 15 amino acids. From germline, CDR1 is KGHSH and CDR2 LQKENI. Trimming pared 4 bases from V and 4 bases from J, leaving 15 bases between. The CDR3 sequence: CASSLQVQGSDTQYF. The CDR3 DNA reads as TGTGCCAGCTCACTACAGGTCCAGGGATCAGATACGCAGTATTTT.

A single count supports this clonotype. This chain joins TRBV5-4 and TRBJ2-2; weak D call: TRBD2 (6 bases). Germline V gene data show CDR1 as SGHNT and CDR2 as YYREEE (reference sequence). This CDR3 is built from 16 residues. Trimming left V 3 bases short and J 1 base short, with 13 bases between. CDR3 loop: CASSSGGPWNTGELFF. CDR3 nucleotide sequence: TGTGCCAGCAGCTCCGGGGGACCGTGGAACACCGGGGAGCTGTTTTTT.

This clonotype was found a few times. The chain combines TRBV29-1 with TRBJ2-3; weak D call: TRBD1 (6 bases). V shed 3 bases and J shed 0 bases, with 13 bases lying between them. The CDR3 length is 15 residues. Germline assignment: CDR1 SQVTM and CDR2 ANQGSEA. In DNA, the CDR3 is TGCAGCGTTGAGGGGACACCCTCTAGCACAGATACGCAGTATTTT. This translates into CSVEGTPSSTDTQYF.

The table lists this clonotype with a few counts. The J gene is TRBJ2-5, the V gene TRBV9; unclear D gene. The CDR3 totals 15 residues. From germline, CDR1 is SGDLS and CDR2 YYNGEE. V dropped 4 bases and J dropped 1 base, with 14 bases sitting between them. The CDR3 loop reads CASSPTGSLQETQYF. DNA for the CDR3: TGTGCCAGCAGCCCCACCGGGTCCCTCCAAGAGACCCAGTACTTC.

The chain couples TRBV30 to TRBJ1-5; no reliable D call. This CDR3 has 14 residues. Germline V gene data show CDR1 as GTSNPN and CDR2 as SVGIG (reference sequence). Trimming removed 0 bases from V and 11 bases from J, with 17 bases in between. CDR3 in amino acids: CAWSVKGGLGSQHF. In DNA, the CDR3 is TGTGCCTGGAGTGTAAAGGGCGGTCTTGGGTCCCAGCATTTT. The full variable domain, in which reference TRBV30 and TRBJ1-5 provide the parts outside the CDR3, is SQTIHQWPATLVQPVGSPLSLECTVEGTSNPNLYWYRQAAGRGLQLLFYSVGIGQISSEVPQNLSASRPQDRQFILSSKKLLLSDSGFYLCAWSVKGGLGSQHFGDGTRLSIL.

This clonotype was detected many times. The junction departs from the called germline gene at one end, perhaps through a read error. The genes are TRBV7-9 and TRBJ2-7; no definite D call. The CDR3 is 15 residues long. Germline CDR1 and CDR2: SEHNR and FQNEAQ (reference sequence). The CDR3 reads CASSLDPGSSYEQYF. The CDR3 DNA reads as TGCGCCAGCAGCTTGGACCCTGGCAGCTCCTACGAGCAGTACTTC.

J is TRBJ2-1 and V is TRBV6-1; D unresolved. CDR3 length: 14 amino acids. V was shortened by 5 bases and J by 1 base, with 9 bases between the two germline ends. Germline values: CDR1 MNHNS, CDR2 SASEGT. CDR3 sequence: CASSLVRSYNEQFF. The CDR3 nucleotides are TGTGCCAGCAGTTTGGTGAGGTCCTACAATGAGCAGTTCTTC.

As regards this clonotype: Since a much larger clone is just one base distant, this may be a read error. The chain joins TRBV11-2 to TRBJ1-3; unclear D gene. The CDR3 has 14 residues. Germline CDR1 SGHAT, CDR2 FQNNGV. The CDR3, as DNA: TGTACCAACAGCCTAGGGAGCTCTGGAAACACCATATATTTT. Translating gives CTNSLGSSGNTIYF.

This clonotype was found many times. V usage is TRBV11-2 and J usage is TRBJ2-2; TRBD2 aligns across 11 bases. J lost 7 bases, V lost 3 bases, and 4 bases had no gene match. CDR3 length: 15 residues. CDR1 SGHAT and CDR2 FQNNGV come from the germline V gene. The CDR3 reads CASSLLAGGSGELFF. DNA of the CDR3: TGTGCCAGCAGCTTGCTAGCGGGAGGTAGCGGGGAGCTGTTTTTT. Combining the CDR3 with reference TRBV11-2 and TRBJ2-2 gives the whole variable domain EAGVAQSPRYKIIEKRQSVAFWCNPISGHATLYWYQQILGQGPKLLIQFQNNGVVDDSQLPKDRFSAERLKGVDSTLKIQPAKLEDSAVYLCASSLLAGGSGELFFGEGSRLTVL.

The V and J genes are TRBV6-2 or TRBV6-3 and TRBJ2-3; tentative D call: TRBD2 (5 bases). This CDR3 spans 14 amino acids. From germline, CDR1 is MNHEY and CDR2 SVGEGT. The V end lost 6 bases, the J end lost 2 bases, and 12 bases lay between the germline ends. DNA of the CDR3: TGTGCCAGCAGGTCGGGATATTCCACAGATACGCAGTATTTT. Encoded protein: CASRSGYSTDTQYF.

The rearrangement uses TRBV10-2 and TRBJ2-3, with 12 positions matching TRBD2. Losses at the gene ends were 3 bases for V and 1 base for J; bases not matched to a gene: 5. Germline V gene sequence: CDR1 WSHSY, CDR2 SAAADI. This CDR3 has 17 residues. This chain's CDR3 is CASSESGLAGRTDTQYF. The CDR3 DNA is TGCGCCAGCAGTGAATCGGGACTAGCGGGTCGCACAGATACGCAGTATTTT.

The gene calls are TRBV27 and TRBJ2-5; D unclear. In germline, CDR1 is MNHEY, CDR2 SMNVEV (reference sequence). V was cut by 6 bases and J by 10 bases, with 9 bases left in between. The CDR3 spans 10 residues. The CDR3 bases are TGTGCCAGCAGGAGGATGGGCCAGTACTTC. Its protein is CASRRMGQYF.

This clonotype was counted at least ten times. V and J are TRBV7-9 and TRBJ1-1; D possibly corresponds to TRBD1 (6 bases). The V end was cut by 5 bases, the J end by 4 bases, with 17 bases between. The CDR3 is 15 residues long. CDR1 is SEHNR and CDR2 is FQNEAQ in the germline V gene (reference sequence). CDR3 in DNA: TGTGCCAGCAGCCCCGGGACATCAAGGGGCACTGAAGCTTTCTTT. It encodes CASSPGTSRGTEAFF.

In this sample, this clonotype turned up many times. The chain is built from TRBV20-1 and TRBJ1-1; no clear D. Germline V gene lookup returns CDR1 DFQATT and CDR2 SNEGSKA (reference sequence). There are 13 residues in the CDR3. Trimming shortened V by 0 bases and J by 1 base, and 6 bases separated the two germline ends. The CDR3: CSARDMGNTEAFF. The CDR3 DNA sequence: TGCAGTGCTAGAGATATGGGGAACACTGAAGCTTTCTTT.

This clonotype was picked up a small number of times. A much larger clone is a single base away; this may be a read error. The chain is built from TRBV6-1 and TRBJ1-5; TRBD1 aligns across 7 bases. The CDR3 loop spans 15 amino acids. The V segment lost 2 bases and the J segment 6 bases; nucleotides outside the gene matches: 7. Germline loops: CDR1 MNHNS, CDR2 SASEGT. The CDR3 reads CASSERGQLSQPQHF. The CDR3 bases are TGTGCCAGCAGTGAAAGGGGACAGCTTAGTCAGCCCCAGCATTTT.

The sample holds a few counts of this clonotype. The rearrangement uses TRBV6-1 and TRBJ2-5; D might be TRBD2 (6 bases). The CDR3 totals 16 residues. Trimming removed 5 bases at V and 4 bases at J, with 20 bases between. The germline CDR1 and CDR2 sequences are MNHNS and SASEGT. This CDR3 reads CASSYWASAQGETQYF. Written as DNA, the CDR3 is TGTGCCAGCAGTTATTGGGCTAGCGCCCAGGGAGAGACCCAGTACTTC.

This clonotype came up many times. The chain couples TRBV30 to TRBJ2-7; 7 bases fit TRBD2. The V and J ends lost 0 bases and 1 base, in that order; junction bases with no gene match: 9. This CDR3 is built from 16 residues. The V gene's germline CDR1 is GTSNPN and CDR2 SVGIG (reference sequence). Here the CDR3 reads CAWSVLGGSLSYEQYF. The CDR3 region has the DNA TGTGCCTGGAGTGTACTTGGCGGGAGCCTATCCTACGAGCAGTACTTC.

This clonotype was found many times. The chain combines TRBV27 with TRBJ2-7; 8 bases are a match to TRBD2. The CDR3 extends over 14 amino acids. The J segment lost 2 bases and the V segment lost 7 bases, leaving 7 bases of the junction unmatched. Germline V gives CDR1 MNHEY, CDR2 SMNVEV (reference sequence). The CDR3: CASNSGGLPYEQYF. CDR3 DNA: TGTGCCAGCAACTCGGGGGGGCTGCCCTACGAGCAGTACTTC.

A word on this clonotype: This may arise from a read error, as a much more abundant clone is one base away. The rearrangement uses TRBV27 and TRBJ1-1; TRBD1 is a possible D gene (5 bases). The CDR3 runs 14 residues. CDR1 is MNHEY, CDR2 SMNVEV, per germline (reference sequence). In DNA form, the CDR3 reads TGTGCCAGCGGTTTGCAGGGTAGTCAGGCTGAAGCTTTCTTT. Translation: CASGLQGSQAEAFF.

Comment on this clonotype: A much larger clone is a single base away; this may be a read error. The rearrangement uses TRBV5-6 and TRBJ1-1; D not resolved. The CDR3 length is 16 residues. CDR1 is SGHDT and CDR2 is YYEEEE in the germline V gene. The CDR3 sequence: CASSLRKGTMNTGAFF. The CDR3 bases are TGTGCCAGCAGCTTGCGTAAGGGCACCATGAACACTGGAGCTTTCTTT.

This clonotype showed up just a few times. The V gene is TRBV10-1, the J gene TRBJ1-3; 9 bases agree with TRBD1. Trimming removed 7 bases from V and 4 bases from J; junction bases left unmatched: 8. The CDR3 is 15 residues long. In germline, CDR1 is WNHNN, CDR2 SYGVQD (reference sequence). DNA of the CDR3: TGCGCCAGCATTTCCCTTGGACAGGGGGGAAACACCATATATTTT. Translating gives CASISLGQGGNTIYF.

This clonotype was observed at least ten times. The chain has TRBV20-1 and TRBJ2-7; 9 bases map to TRBD2. This CDR3 has 13 residues. Germline assignment: CDR1 DFQATT and CDR2 SNEGSKA (reference sequence). Trimming at V came to 7 bases and at J to 1 base, leaving 5 bases not matched to a gene. CDR3: CSVSGGRSYEQYF. CDR3 bases: TGCAGTGTTAGCGGGGGCCGGTCCTACGAGCAGTACTTC.

This clonotype was recorded many times. This chain links TRBV29-1 with TRBJ2-7, with 7 nucleotides matching TRBD2. In germline, CDR1 is SQVTM, CDR2 ANQGSEA. V lost 0 bases, J lost 4 bases, and 6 bases stayed unmatched. There are 14 residues in the CDR3. The CDR3 coding sequence is TGCAGCGTTGAAGATCGGGCTAGCGGATACGAGCAGTACTTC. Translated, it gives CSVEDRASGYEQYF.

J is TRBJ1-1 and V is TRBV6-5; possibly TRBD1 for D (5 bases). Germline values: CDR1 MNHEY, CDR2 SVGAGI. V gave up 2 bases and J gave up 5 bases, with 12 bases separating them. This CDR3 contains 14 residues. CDR3 protein: CASSYRGVWTEAFF. CDR3 nucleotide sequence: TGTGCCAGCAGTTACCGGGGGGTCTGGACTGAAGCTTTCTTT.

This clonotype has a count of ten or more. The gene calls are TRBV28 and TRBJ2-3, with a tentative D call TRBD2 (6 bases). The germline V and J ends were trimmed by 4 bases and 6 bases, with 17 bases remaining between them. This CDR3 has 15 amino acids. Per germline, CDR1 MDHEN and CDR2 SYDVKM. CDR3 nucleotides: TGTGCCAGCAGTTCGGGCGGGGCCCCAAGGGATACGCAGTATTTT. Translation: CASSSGGAPRDTQYF.

The table lists this clonotype with many counts. The chain has TRBV3-1 and TRBJ2-5, with TRBD2 identical over 15 bases. Trimming took 5 bases from V and 3 from J; bases not matched to a gene: 7. The CDR3 is 17 amino acids. CDR1 is LGHDT and CDR2 is YNNKEL in the germline V gene (reference sequence). CDR3 loop: CASSSGLAGGPKETQYF. The CDR3 DNA reads TGTGCCAGCAGCTCGGGACTAGCGGGAGGCCCGAAAGAGACCCAGTACTTC.

This clonotype was detected only a few times. This chain uses TRBV6-1 with TRBJ2-2, with D perhaps TRBD2 (6 bases). The V end lost 6 bases, the J end lost 7 bases, and 9 bases lay between the germline ends. The CDR3 spans 12 residues. CDR1 is MNHNS, CDR2 SASEGT, per germline. CDR3 protein: CASRLTSGELFF. In DNA, the CDR3 is TGTGCCAGCAGGCTGACTAGCGGGGAGCTGTTTTTT.

The table lists this clonotype with many counts. Here the CDR3 reads CASSLDRGTSNQPQHF. For the CDR3, the DNA is TGTGCCAGCAGTTTAGACAGGGGCACTAGCAATCAGCCCCAGCATTTT. The chain joins TRBV28 to TRBJ1-5, with 8 bases lining up with TRBD1. With V trimmed by 2 bases and J by 0 bases, 3 bases remained unmatched. The CDR3 covers 16 residues. Germline loops: CDR1 MDHEN, CDR2 SYDVKM.